One sample yielded the 12 T cell receptor beta chains listed below, sequenced in a study of naive and memory T cell subsets. Both TRBC1 and TRBC2 were covered by a beta constant-region primer of two equimolar oligonucleotides. TCRdb recomputed calls from the UMI-ligation and nested PCR reads with MiXCR, one row per CDR3 protein. The data contain some 83,000 distinct CDR3 sequences, roughly 14% of them singletons. Source material: central memory CD4+ T cells from blood. Source of these receptors: a human donor in good health.

The CDR3 region is CASSQGTLSNQPQHF. The CDR3 bases are TGCGCCAGCAGCCAAGGAACCCTGAGCAATCAGCCCCAGCATTTT. The rearrangement uses TRBV4-1 and TRBJ1-5; D remains unclear. Deletions cut 1 base from V and 1 base from J, with 8 bases between. The length of the CDR3 is 15 residues. Looked up from germline, CDR1 is MGHRA and CDR2 is YSYEKL.

The genes are TRBV14 and TRBJ1-2, with a possible D match to TRBD1 (5 bases). In germline, CDR1 is SGHDN, CDR2 FVKESK. The length of the CDR3 is 18 residues. V lost 0 bases, J lost 4 bases, and 21 bases lay in between. CDR3 sequence (DNA): TGTGCCAGCAGCCAAGACCGGCAGGGATGGGGAGAGGCCTATGGCTACACCTTC. This gives the protein CASSQDRQGWGEAYGYTF.

The table lists this clonotype with many counts. V usage is TRBV4-3 and J usage is TRBJ2-3; 7 nucleotides match TRBD2. Germline assignment: CDR1 LGHNA and CDR2 YSLEER. The CDR3 consists of 16 residues. The V gene end was trimmed by 4 bases and the J gene end by 4 bases; junction bases not matched to a gene: 11. The CDR3 DNA reads as TGCGCCAGCAGCCGGGGAAGCGGGATCTTCCCAGATACGCAGTATTTT. It codes for CASSRGSGIFPDTQYF.

This clonotype showed up just a few times. The chain carries TRBV27 and TRBJ2-2; D not resolved. Trimming left V 3 bases short and J 6 bases short, with 20 bases between. Germline CDR1 is MNHEY and CDR2 is SMNVEV (reference sequence). The CDR3 spans 17 residues. The CDR3 loop reads CASSFGFKLLTPGELFF. The CDR3 DNA reads TGTGCCAGCAGTTTTGGGTTCAAACTGTTAACACCCGGGGAGCTGTTTTTT.

At least ten counts were recorded for this clonotype. The chain couples TRBV7-2 to TRBJ2-2; unclear D gene. CDR1 is SGHTA and CDR2 is FQGNSA in the germline V gene. The CDR3 has 14 residues. Trimming took off 0 bases at V and 0 bases at J, with 2 bases between the two ends. In DNA, the CDR3 is TGTGCCAGCAGCTTAGCCGCGAACACCGGGGAGCTGTTTTTT. Residues: CASSLAANTGELFF.

The chain employs TRBV5-5 and TRBJ1-1; the D gene is possibly TRBD1 (6 bases). Per the germline V gene, CDR1 is SGHKS and CDR2 is YYEKEE (reference sequence). With 4 bases removed from V and 7 bases from J, the gap between germline ends came to 14 bases. The CDR3 has 13 residues. The CDR3 region has the DNA TGTGCCAGCAGCCGCCTACAGGGCGGTGAAGCTTTCTTT. Translated, it gives CASSRLQGGEAFF.

The chain links TRBV18 to TRBJ2-2; 7 positions agree with TRBD1. V trimming: 5 bases; J trimming: 2 bases; junction bases outside the gene matches: 5. CDR3 length equals 15 residues. The germline V gene has CDR1 KGHSH and CDR2 LQKENI. CDR3 loop: CASSFRQGNTGELFF. In nucleotides, the CDR3 is TGTGCCAGCTCATTCCGACAGGGCAACACCGGGGAGCTGTTTTTT.

This chain connects TRBV10-1 to TRBJ2-1, with D uncertain. Trimming stripped 4 bases from V and 3 bases from J, with 7 bases between. The CDR3 sequence is 13 residues long. Germline loops: CDR1 WNHNN, CDR2 SYGVQD (reference sequence). The CDR3 is CASSADGYNEQFF. DNA for the CDR3: TGCGCCAGCAGTGCGGACGGCTACAATGAGCAGTTCTTC.

With respect to this clonotype: A read error may account for a junction end that differs from germline. The chain joins TRBV5-4 to TRBJ2-7, with a weak D call TRBD1 (7 bases). Looked up from germline, CDR1 is SGHNT and CDR2 is YYREEE (reference sequence). The CDR3 has 13 amino acids. DNA for the CDR3: TGTGCCAGCAGCTCACCGCTGGGACAGACTAGTAACTTC. Translated: CASSSPLGQTSNF.

The chain uses TRBV29-1 and TRBJ1-6; 9 bases match TRBD1. V shed 0 bases and J 10 bases; nucleotides not matched to a gene: 10. The CDR3 has 16 amino acids. Germline loops: CDR1 SQVTM, CDR2 ANQGSEA. Here the CDR3 reads CSVEERPGQGHSPLHF. The DNA for the CDR3 is TGCAGCGTTGAAGAAAGACCGGGACAGGGTCACTCACCCCTCCACTTT.

The rearrangement links TRBV5-6 to TRBJ2-7, with D perhaps matching TRBD2 (5 bases). Per germline, CDR1 SGHDT and CDR2 YYEEEE. V lost 1 base, J lost 0 bases, and 23 bases lay in between. The CDR3 length is 19 residues. CDR3 loop: CASSLFDLGAARSSYEQYF. The CDR3, as DNA: TGTGCCAGCAGCTTGTTCGATTTGGGAGCGGCTAGGAGCTCCTACGAGCAGTACTTC. The entire variable domain, with the rest obtained from reference TRBV5-6 and TRBJ2-7, is as follows: DAGVTQSPTHLIKTRGQQVTLRCSPKSGHDTVSWYQQALGQGPQFIFQYYEEEERQRGNFPDRFSGHQFPNYSSELNVNALLLGDSALYLCASSLFDLGAARSSYEQYFGPGTRLTVT.

This clonotype was found many times. This chain uses TRBV29-1 with TRBJ1-1; no firm D call. The germline V gene encodes CDR1 SQVTM and CDR2 ANQGSEA. This CDR3 region has 13 residues. Between the trimmed V and J ends, which lost 4 bases and 1 base, there was a span of 10 bases. Here the CDR3 reads CSVVKESNTEAFF. For the CDR3, the DNA is TGCAGCGTTGTTAAGGAGTCGAACACTGAAGCTTTCTTT. The full variable domain, rest sourced from reference TRBV29-1 and TRBJ1-1, is SAVISQKPSRDICQRGTSLTIQCQVDSQVTMMFWYRQQPGQSLTLIATANQGSEATYESGFVIDKFPISRPNLTFSTLTVSNMSPEDSSIYLCSVVKESNTEAFFGQGTRLTVV.